Following are 19 T cell receptor beta chains from one sample sequenced in a study of T cells in Graves' hyperthyroidism and ophthalmopathy. TCR beta CDR3 region amplification was performed from RNA transcripts. First-round RT-PCR with HTBI primers amplified the TCR CDR3 region. TCRdb independently ran MiXCR on the multiplex PCR reads; one entry per CDR3 protein. The table includes 300,000 to 400,000 distinct CDR3 sequences, roughly 23% detected once. Sequenced material: blood. The receptors originated from a woman aged 50 to 60 with Graves' hyperthyroidism.

Only one count was recorded for this clonotype. This chain connects TRBV10-3 to TRBJ2-7, with 11 nucleotides matching TRBD1. V lost 5 bases and J lost 6; bases outside the gene matches: 6. Germline-derived CDR1 and CDR2 are ENHRY and SYGVKD. The CDR3 length is 14 residues. The CDR3 sequence is CAISPTGTGGEQYF. CDR3 sequence (DNA): TGTGCCATCAGTCCTACCGGGACAGGGGGCGAGCAGTACTTC.

A note on this clonotype: A much larger clone sits a single nucleotide away, making a read error possible. The chain links TRBV28 to TRBJ2-6; 7 bases agree with TRBD2. The germline V gene has CDR1 MDHEN and CDR2 SYDVKM. V trimming: 5 bases; J trimming: 3 bases; junction bases outside the gene matches: 10. The CDR3 covers 17 residues. CDR3 region: CASSTTGLVVGANVLTF. As DNA, the CDR3 is TGTGCCAGCAGTACCACCGGACTAGTGGTTGGGGCCAACGTCCTGACTTTC.

The table lists this clonotype with many counts. The V and J genes are TRBV27 and TRBJ2-2, with unresolved D. Trimming left V 6 bases short and J 7 bases short, with 12 bases between. The CDR3 length is 13 residues. From germline, CDR1 is MNHEY and CDR2 SMNVEV (reference sequence). CDR3 coding DNA: TGTGCCAGCAGCCGGAGCATGTTCGGGGAGCTGTTTTTT. Translation: CASSRSMFGELFF.

On this clonotype: Sequence at one end of the junction differs from germline and may be a read error. The chain joins TRBV5-1 to TRBJ2-7; 14 bases map to TRBD2. CDR1 and CDR2 (germline): SGHRS, YFSETQ. The CDR3 is 18 amino acids. The CDR3 DNA reads TGCGCCAGCAGCTTGAGGTCAACGGGGACTAGCGGGAGTTACGAGCAGTGCTTC. Protein product: CASSLRSTGTSGSYEQCF.

There are a few counts of this clonotype. The J gene is TRBJ2-2, the V gene TRBV19, with 9 bases fitting TRBD1. V was clipped by 2 bases and J by 0 bases; unmatched bases: 10. The germline V gene has CDR1 LNHDA and CDR2 SQIVND (reference sequence). This CDR3 has 19 amino acids. In DNA, the CDR3 is TGTGCCAGTAGTATACGGTGGGACAGGGAAATCGCGAACACCGGGGAGCTGTTTTTT. Protein product: CASSIRWDREIANTGELFF.

About this clonotype itself: This may arise from a read error, as a much more abundant clone is one base away. The genes are TRBV6-6 and TRBJ1-1, with 9 positions matching TRBD1. CDR1 and CDR2 (germline): MNHNY, SVGAGI (reference sequence). The length of the CDR3 is 14 residues. The CDR3 nucleotides read TGTGCCAGCGGTTACTCCGGGACAGGGAGCGAAGCTTTCTTT. Protein product: CASGYSGTGSEAFF.

This clonotype turned up a few times. The V gene is TRBV20-1, the J gene TRBJ1-2, with 8 bases matching TRBD1. J was trimmed by 4 bases and V by 3 bases; bases with no gene match: 13. CDR3 length equals 16 residues. Looked up from germline, CDR1 is DFQATT and CDR2 is SNEGSKA (reference sequence). The CDR3 nucleotides are TGCAGTGCTAGCCCTCGGACAGGGTCAAATTTCTATGGCTACACCTTC. Translating gives CSASPRTGSNFYGYTF.

This clonotype was recorded a few times. The CDR3: CASTFGGQGGLEAFF. In DNA form, the CDR3 reads TGTGCCAGCACCTTTGGGGGACAGGGGGGTCTTGAAGCTTTCTTT. This chain joins TRBV28 and TRBJ1-1, with 11 bases identical to TRBD1. Germline values: CDR1 MDHEN, CDR2 SYDVKM. The CDR3 is 15 amino acids. Losses at the gene ends were 7 bases for V and 7 bases for J; bases not matched to a gene: 11.

This clonotype came up many times. The chain links TRBV30 to TRBJ2-7; D is possibly TRBD1 or TRBD2 (5 bases each). The germline gives CDR1 GTSNPN, CDR2 SVGIG (reference sequence). This CDR3 has 13 amino acids. V lost 1 base, J lost 2 bases, and 9 bases lay in between. The CDR3 DNA reads TGTGCCTGGAGTGCTGGGGACCCCTACGAGCAGTACTTC. It yields the protein CAWSAGDPYEQYF.

The chain uses TRBV28 and TRBJ2-7; D perhaps matches TRBD2 (5 bases). V lost 3 bases, J lost 3 bases, and 18 bases lay in between. The CDR3 spans 16 residues. CDR1 is MDHEN, CDR2 SYDVKM, per germline. CDR3 protein: CASSFGSVSLLYEQYF. DNA for the CDR3: TGTGCCAGCAGTTTTGGTAGCGTGAGTCTCCTCTACGAGCAGTACTTC.

Worth noting for this clonotype: A clone one base away is much larger, so this may be a read error. V usage is TRBV11-2 and J usage is TRBJ1-3; D is ambiguous. Germline V gene lookup returns CDR1 SGHAT and CDR2 FQNNGV. CDR3 length: 14 residues. The CDR3 DNA follows: TGTGCCAGCAGCCTAGGGATAAGTGGAAGCACCATATATTTT. Translating it yields CASSLGISGSTIYF.

The CDR3 nucleotides are TGCAGCGTTGAATGGGCAGGCTTAAATACGCAGTATTTT. It yields the protein CSVEWAGLNTQYF. J is TRBJ2-3 and V is TRBV29-1; D ambiguous. The CDR3 spans 13 residues. CDR1 is SQVTM, CDR2 ANQGSEA, per germline. V was cut by 2 bases and J by 7 bases, with 13 bases left in between.

This clonotype was seen repeatedly, ten times or more. The V call is TRBV6-1, the J call TRBJ1-5, with a possible D match to TRBD1 (5 bases). Germline V CDR1 and CDR2: MNHNS, SASEGT. With 8 bases removed from V and 1 base from J, the gap between germline ends came to 27 bases. CDR3 length: 19 amino acids. CDR3 loop: CASLTTTRNRQWSNQPQHF. The CDR3 coding sequence is TGTGCCAGCTTGACTACCACCCGGAACAGGCAATGGAGCAATCAGCCCCAGCATTTT.

This clonotype has at least ten counts. The gene calls are TRBV20-1 and TRBJ2-2; 10 nucleotides match TRBD2. J gave up 4 bases and V 3 bases, and 5 bases lay outside the gene matches. The CDR3 totals 15 residues. Germline V gene sequence: CDR1 DFQATT, CDR2 SNEGSKA (reference sequence). In nucleotides, the CDR3 is TGCAGTGCTAGGCCCGGGACTAGCGCCACCGGGGAGCTGTTTTTT. This gives the protein CSARPGTSATGELFF.

Comment on this clonotype: A much larger clone is a single base away; this may be a read error. The V and J genes are TRBV5-4 and TRBJ2-3, with a weak D call TRBD1 (6 bases). The CDR3 has 13 residues. Germline V gene lookup returns CDR1 SGHNT and CDR2 YYREEE (reference sequence). Between the trimmed V and J ends, which lost 1 base and 10 bases, there was a span of 13 bases. CDR3 coding DNA: TGTGCCAGCAGCTTGAGGGACACGGATGCGCAGTATTTT. Protein: CASSLRDTDAQYF.

The sample holds a few counts of this clonotype. This chain joins TRBV5-5 and TRBJ1-5; no reliable D call. The CDR3 is made up of 14 amino acids. V was shortened by 1 base and J by 8 bases, with 13 bases between the two germline ends. Germline V gene data show CDR1 as SGHKS and CDR2 as YYEKEE (reference sequence). This CDR3 is CASSLFWAREPQHF. CDR3 nucleotide sequence: TGTGCCAGCAGCTTGTTTTGGGCCCGCGAGCCCCAGCATTTT.

This clonotype was seen many times. V usage is TRBV27 and J usage is TRBJ1-4; TRBD1 might be the D (6 bases). This CDR3 is 11 amino acids long. V shed 2 bases and J shed 12 bases, with 7 bases lying between them. Germline loops: CDR1 MNHEY, CDR2 SMNVEV (reference sequence). Written as DNA, the CDR3 is TGTGCCAGCAGTTTAGGGGGGCAACTGTTTTTT. It codes for CASSLGGQLFF. Using reference TRBV27 and TRBJ1-4 for the parts outside the CDR3, the full variable domain is EAQVTQNPRYLITVTGKKLTVTCSQNMNHEYMSWYRQDPGLGLRQIYYSMNVEVTDKGDVPEGYKVSRKEKRNFPLILESPSPNQTSLYFCASSLGGQLFFGSGTQLSVL.

There are a few counts of this clonotype. This rearrangement joins TRBV7-9 to TRBJ2-2; D is unresolved. V shed 5 bases and J shed 2 bases, with 9 bases lying between them. The CDR3 sequence is 14 residues long. Germline CDR1 SEHNR, CDR2 FQNEAQ (reference sequence). The DNA of the CDR3 is TGTGCCAGCAGCGCCGGGCCTAACACCGGGGAGCTGTTTTTT. This sequence encodes CASSAGPNTGELFF.

This clonotype was seen a few times. Here the CDR3 DNA reads TGTGCCACACGGGACAGTAATCAGCCCCAGCATTTT. This sequence encodes CATRDSNQPQHF. V gene TRBV10-3 combines with J gene TRBJ1-5, with 7 nucleotides matching TRBD1. Trimming cost V 10 bases and J 4 bases; bases outside gene matches: 4. The CDR3 contains 12 residues. Germline V gene sequence: CDR1 ENHRY, CDR2 SYGVKD.